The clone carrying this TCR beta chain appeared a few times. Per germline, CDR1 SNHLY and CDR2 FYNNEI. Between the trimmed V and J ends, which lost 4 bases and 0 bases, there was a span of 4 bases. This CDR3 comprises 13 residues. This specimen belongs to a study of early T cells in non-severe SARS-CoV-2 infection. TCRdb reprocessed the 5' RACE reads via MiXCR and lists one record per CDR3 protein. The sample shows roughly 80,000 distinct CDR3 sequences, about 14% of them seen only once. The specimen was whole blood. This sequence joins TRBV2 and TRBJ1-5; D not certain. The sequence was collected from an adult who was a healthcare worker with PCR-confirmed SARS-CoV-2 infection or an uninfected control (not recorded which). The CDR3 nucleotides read TGTGCCAGCAGTGCGGGTAGCAATCAGCCCCAGCATTTT. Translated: CASSAGSNQPQHF.